The T cell receptor beta chain under discussion was sequenced for a study of shared clonotypes between healthy human individuals. TCRdb's copy holds only in-frame clones and misses some; the assay was immunoSEQ multiplex PCR. The sample contains millions of clones, approximately 94% of which appear only once. Terminally differentiated effector memory CD45RA+ cells were excluded from the naive CD8 cells, which were CD45RO-negative and positively selected for CCR7. The CDR3 consists of 15 residues. V was cut by 0 bases and J by 2 bases, with 10 bases left in between. Germline CDR1 reads SGDLS; CDR2 reads YYNGEE.

The sample taken for sequencing was naive CD8+ T cells from PBMCs. The sequence was obtained from a man between 18 and 35 years old in good health. Some clones in this sample may be carry-over from other donors' samples. This chain connects TRBV9 to TRBJ2-3; D tentatively fits TRBD1 or TRBD2 (5 bases each). CDR3 residues: CASSVGDGLTDTQYF. CDR3 nucleotides: TGTGCCAGCAGCGTAGGGGACGGACTCACAGATACGCAGTATTTT. The variable domain in full, with the rest retrieved from reference TRBV9 and TRBJ2-3, is DSGVTQTPKHLITATGQRVTLRCSPRSGDLSVYWYQQSLDQGLQFLIQYYNGEERAKGNILERFSAQQFPDLHSELNLSSLELGDSALYFCASSVGDGLTDTQYFGPGTRLTVL.